The subject of this entry is one TCR beta chain. The antigen is not known. With V trimmed by 5 bases and J by 7 bases, 10 bases remained unmatched. This CDR3 has 16 residues. Germline values: CDR1 LNHDA, CDR2 SQIVND (reference sequence). The patients all showed relapse after autologous stem cell transplantation, while their brentuximab vedotin exposure varied. The data were produced by immunoSEQ multiplex PCR, yet TCRdb's version contains in-frame clones alone and is incomplete. The sample records about 110,000 clones, 70% to 90% being singletons. The sample comes from a study of PD-1 blockade in classical Hodgkin lymphoma. Study observations and caveats: With CD4+ cells, TCR diversity rose significantly by C4D1, but not with CD8+ cells. Excluded were patients who started nivolumab under 1 year after ASCT, a group that had lower diversity.

The J gene is TRBJ2-1, the V gene TRBV19; the match to TRBD2 covers 11 bases. Sample: peripheral blood mononuclear cells (PBMCs), taken before the second cycle of nivolumab. This receptor was taken from a human donor with classical Hodgkin lymphoma. The DNA for the CDR3 is TGTGCCAGTAGTCACCGGGGGGCTAGCGGGAGGAATGAGCAGTTCTTC. Protein: CASSHRGASGRNEQFF.